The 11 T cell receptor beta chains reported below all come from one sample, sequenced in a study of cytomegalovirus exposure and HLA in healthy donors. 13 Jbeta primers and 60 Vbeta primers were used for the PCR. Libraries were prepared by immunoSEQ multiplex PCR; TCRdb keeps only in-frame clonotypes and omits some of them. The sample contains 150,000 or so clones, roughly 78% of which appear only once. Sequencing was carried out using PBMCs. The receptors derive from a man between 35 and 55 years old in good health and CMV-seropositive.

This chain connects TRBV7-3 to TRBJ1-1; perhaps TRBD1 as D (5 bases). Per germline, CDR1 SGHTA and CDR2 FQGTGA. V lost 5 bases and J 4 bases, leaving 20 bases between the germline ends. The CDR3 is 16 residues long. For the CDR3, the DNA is TGTGCCAGCAGCCCCAATGGGGGTAGCGGAGGCACTGAAGCTTTCTTT. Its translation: CASSPNGGSGGTEAFF.

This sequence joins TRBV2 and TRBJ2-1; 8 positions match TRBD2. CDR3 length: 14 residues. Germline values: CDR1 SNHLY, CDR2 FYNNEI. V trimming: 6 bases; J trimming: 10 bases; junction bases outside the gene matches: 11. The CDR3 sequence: CASRSSGRVNEQFF. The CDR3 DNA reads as TGTGCCAGCAGGTCCAGCGGGAGAGTCAACGAGCAGTTCTTC.

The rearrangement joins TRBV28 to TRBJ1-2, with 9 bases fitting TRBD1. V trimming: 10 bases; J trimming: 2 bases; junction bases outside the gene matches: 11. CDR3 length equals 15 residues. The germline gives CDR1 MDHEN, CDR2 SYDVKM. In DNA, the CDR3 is TGTGCCACCTACCTATCGGGACAGGGAAACTATGGCTACACCTTC. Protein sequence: CATYLSGQGNYGYTF.

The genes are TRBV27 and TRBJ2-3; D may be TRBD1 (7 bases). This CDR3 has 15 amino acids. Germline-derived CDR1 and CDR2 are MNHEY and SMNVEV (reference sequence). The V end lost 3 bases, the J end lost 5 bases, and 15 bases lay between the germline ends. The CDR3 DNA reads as TGTGCCAGCAGTTTCCTAAGACAGGGAGGAGATACGCAGTATTTT. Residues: CASSFLRQGGDTQYF.

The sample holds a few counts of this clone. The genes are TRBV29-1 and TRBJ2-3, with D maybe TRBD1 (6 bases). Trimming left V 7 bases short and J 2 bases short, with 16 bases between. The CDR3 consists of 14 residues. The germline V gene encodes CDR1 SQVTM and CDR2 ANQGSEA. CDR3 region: CSDTDGQYTDTQYF. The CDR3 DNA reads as TGCAGCGACACGGATGGACAGTACACAGATACGCAGTATTTT.

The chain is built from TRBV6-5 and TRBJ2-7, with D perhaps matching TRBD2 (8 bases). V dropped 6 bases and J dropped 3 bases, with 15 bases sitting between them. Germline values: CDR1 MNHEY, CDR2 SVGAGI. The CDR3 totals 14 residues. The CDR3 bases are TGTGCCAGCAGAACTAGCGGACAGGTCTACGAGCAGTACTTC. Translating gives CASRTSGQVYEQYF.

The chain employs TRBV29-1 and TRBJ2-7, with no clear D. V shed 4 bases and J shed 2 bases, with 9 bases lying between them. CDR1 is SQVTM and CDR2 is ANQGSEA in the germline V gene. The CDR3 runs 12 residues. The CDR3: CSVGAQPYEQYF. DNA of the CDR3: TGCAGCGTTGGGGCACAACCCTACGAGCAGTACTTC.

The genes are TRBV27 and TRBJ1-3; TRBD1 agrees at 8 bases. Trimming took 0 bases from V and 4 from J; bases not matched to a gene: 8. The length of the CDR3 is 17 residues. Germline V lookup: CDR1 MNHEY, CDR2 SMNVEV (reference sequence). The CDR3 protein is CASSLSAGGAWGNTIYF. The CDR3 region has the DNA TGTGCCAGCAGTTTATCGGCAGGGGGCGCGTGGGGAAACACCATATATTTT.

This chain's CDR3 is CASSVAGGVSTDTQYF. For the CDR3, the DNA is TGTGCCAGCAGCGTAGCGGGCGGGGTAAGCACAGATACGCAGTATTTT. V and J are TRBV9 and TRBJ2-3; weak D call: TRBD2 (6 bases). Germline lookup yields CDR1 SGDLS and CDR2 YYNGEE. This CDR3 comprises 16 residues. With 0 bases removed from V and 0 bases from J, the gap between germline ends came to 11 bases.

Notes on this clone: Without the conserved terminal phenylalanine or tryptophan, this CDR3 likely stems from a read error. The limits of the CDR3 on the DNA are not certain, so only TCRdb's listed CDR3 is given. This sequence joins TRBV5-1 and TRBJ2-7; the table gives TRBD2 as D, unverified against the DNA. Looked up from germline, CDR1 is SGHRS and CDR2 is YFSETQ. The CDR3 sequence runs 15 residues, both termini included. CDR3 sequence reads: CASSLVRTSGRAGNI.

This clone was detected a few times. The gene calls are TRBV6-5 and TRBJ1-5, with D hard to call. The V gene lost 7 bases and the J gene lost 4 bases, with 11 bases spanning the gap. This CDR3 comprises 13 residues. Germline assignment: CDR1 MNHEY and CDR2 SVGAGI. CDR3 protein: CASNLPRNQPQHF. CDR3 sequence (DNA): TGTGCCAGCAACCTCCCCAGGAATCAGCCCCAGCATTTT.